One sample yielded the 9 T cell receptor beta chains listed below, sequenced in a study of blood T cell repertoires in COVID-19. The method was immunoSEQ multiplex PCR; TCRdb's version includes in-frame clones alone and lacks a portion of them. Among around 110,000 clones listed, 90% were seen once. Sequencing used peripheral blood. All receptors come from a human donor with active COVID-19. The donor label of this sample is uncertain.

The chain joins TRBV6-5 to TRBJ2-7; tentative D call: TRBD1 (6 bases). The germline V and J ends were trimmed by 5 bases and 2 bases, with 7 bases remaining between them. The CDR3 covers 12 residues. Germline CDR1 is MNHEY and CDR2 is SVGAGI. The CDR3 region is CASSRTAYEQYF. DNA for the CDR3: TGTGCCAGCAGTAGGACAGCCTACGAGCAGTACTTC.

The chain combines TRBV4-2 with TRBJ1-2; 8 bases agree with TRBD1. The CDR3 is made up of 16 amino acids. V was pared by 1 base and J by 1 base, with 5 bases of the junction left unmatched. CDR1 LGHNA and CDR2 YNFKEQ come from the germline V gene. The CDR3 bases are TGTGCCAGCAGCCAAGCTCGACAGGGGTTTAACTATGGCTACACCTTC. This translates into CASSQARQGFNYGYTF.

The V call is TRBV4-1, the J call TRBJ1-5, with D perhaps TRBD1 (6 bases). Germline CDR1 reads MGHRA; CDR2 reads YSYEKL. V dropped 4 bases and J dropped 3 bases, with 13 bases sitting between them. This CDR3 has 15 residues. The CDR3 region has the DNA TGCGCCAGCAGCCCGACCCAGGGGTCCAATCAGCCCCAGCATTTT. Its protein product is CASSPTQGSNQPQHF.

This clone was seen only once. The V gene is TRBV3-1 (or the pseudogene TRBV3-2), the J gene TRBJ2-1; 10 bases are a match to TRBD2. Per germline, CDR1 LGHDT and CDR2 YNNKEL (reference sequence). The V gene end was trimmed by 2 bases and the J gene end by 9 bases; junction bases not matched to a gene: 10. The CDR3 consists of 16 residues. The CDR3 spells CASSQTGTSEAGEQFF. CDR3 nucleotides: TGTGCCAGCAGCCAAACCGGGACTAGCGAGGCAGGTGAGCAGTTCTTC.

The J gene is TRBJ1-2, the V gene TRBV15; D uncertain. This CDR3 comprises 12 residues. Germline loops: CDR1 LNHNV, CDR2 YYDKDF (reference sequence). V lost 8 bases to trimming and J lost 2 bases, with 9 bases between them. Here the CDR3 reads CATRPINYGYTF. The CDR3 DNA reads TGTGCCACCCGCCCTATAAACTATGGCTACACCTTC.

The CDR3 is CASSPGQGFLYGYTF. The CDR3 nucleotides are TGTGCCAGCAGCCCTGGACAGGGCTTCCTATATGGCTACACCTTC. This chain joins TRBV7-9 and TRBJ1-2, with TRBD1 identical over 8 bases. CDR3 length equals 15 residues. The V segment lost 5 bases and the J segment 5 bases; nucleotides outside the gene matches: 10. CDR1 is SEHNR, CDR2 FQNEAQ, per germline (reference sequence).

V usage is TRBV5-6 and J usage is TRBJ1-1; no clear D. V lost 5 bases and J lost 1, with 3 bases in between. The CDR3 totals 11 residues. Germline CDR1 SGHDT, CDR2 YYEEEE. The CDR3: CASSRNTEAFF. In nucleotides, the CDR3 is TGTGCCAGCAGTAGGAACACTGAAGCTTTCTTT.

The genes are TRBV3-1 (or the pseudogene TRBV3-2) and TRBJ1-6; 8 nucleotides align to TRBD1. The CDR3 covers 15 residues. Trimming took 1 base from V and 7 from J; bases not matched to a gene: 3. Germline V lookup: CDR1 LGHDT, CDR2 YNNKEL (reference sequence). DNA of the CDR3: TGTGCCAGCAGCCAAGGGACAGGGCACAATTCACCCCTCCACTTT. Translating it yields CASSQGTGHNSPLHF.

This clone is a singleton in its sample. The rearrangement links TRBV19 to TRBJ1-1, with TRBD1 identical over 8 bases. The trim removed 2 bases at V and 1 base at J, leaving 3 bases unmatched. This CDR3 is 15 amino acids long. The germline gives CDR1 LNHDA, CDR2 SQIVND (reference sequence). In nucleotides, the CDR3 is TGTGCCAGTAGTATACAAGGGACAGGGAACACTGAAGCTTTCTTT. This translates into CASSIQGTGNTEAFF.